Following are 22 T cell receptor beta chains from one sample sequenced in a study of blood T cell repertoires in COVID-19. Profiling relied on immunoSEQ multiplex PCR, and the TCRdb table lists in-frame clones only, not all of them. The data hold about 75,000 clones, with more than 75% observed a single time. Input material: peripheral blood. Receptor source: a human donor in a cohort sampled during active COVID-19.

The genes are TRBV9 and TRBJ2-7; no definite D call. The CDR3 extends over 16 amino acids. V was trimmed by 3 bases and J by 0 bases, leaving 16 bases between them. CDR1 is SGDLS and CDR2 is YYNGEE in the germline V gene. The chain's CDR3 is CASSAQVRPLSYEQYF. The CDR3 nucleotides read TGTGCCAGCAGCGCCCAGGTCAGGCCCCTCTCCTACGAGCAGTACTTC.

The V gene is TRBV3-1 (or the pseudogene TRBV3-2), the J gene TRBJ1-2; 7 bases match TRBD1. In germline, CDR1 is LGHDT, CDR2 YNNKEL (reference sequence). V lost 2 bases to trimming and J lost 3 bases; unmatched junction nucleotides: 6. CDR3 size: 15 residues. This chain's CDR3 is CASSQPAGGYYGYTF. The DNA for the CDR3 is TGTGCCAGCAGCCAACCAGCAGGGGGATACTATGGCTACACCTTC.

This clone has more than one count but fewer than ten. The V and J genes are TRBV4-1 and TRBJ1-5; no clear D gene. The ends were cut back, 3 bases at V and 0 bases at J, with 9 bases in the middle. The CDR3 length is 15 residues. Per germline, CDR1 MGHRA and CDR2 YSYEKL. In DNA, the CDR3 is TGCGCCAGCAGCCAGTACATAAATAGCAATCAGCCCCAGCATTTT. Its protein is CASSQYINSNQPQHF.

This clone was counted a single time. The chain carries TRBV2 and TRBJ1-2; 8 bases match TRBD1. J was trimmed by 2 bases and V by 10 bases; bases with no gene match: 6. CDR1 and CDR2 from the germline V gene are SNHLY and FYNNEI. The length of the CDR3 is 13 residues. CDR3 sequence (DNA): TGTGCCACGCCCCGGACAGGGAACTATGGCTACACCTTC. It specifies CATPRTGNYGYTF.

The chain combines TRBV6-5 with TRBJ1-1; D possibly corresponds to TRBD1 (6 bases). The length of the CDR3 is 14 residues. Germline V lookup: CDR1 MNHEY, CDR2 SVGAGI. V was shortened by 10 bases and J by 0 bases, with 15 bases between the two germline ends. The CDR3 loop reads CATGPGHLNTEAFF. CDR3 DNA: TGTGCCACAGGCCCGGGACACTTGAACACTGAAGCTTTCTTT.

The J gene is TRBJ2-3, the V gene TRBV19; TRBD2 matches 11 bases. Germline CDR1 is LNHDA and CDR2 is SQIVND (reference sequence). The CDR3 extends over 16 amino acids. Unmatched junction bases numbered 11, after V lost 7 bases and J lost 5 bases. CDR3 coding DNA: TGTGCCAGTACCCCTAGACTAGCGGGACAACAAGATACGCAGTATTTT. Translated, it gives CASTPRLAGQQDTQYF.

The rearrangement joins TRBV28 to TRBJ1-1; 7 bases map to TRBD1. V lost 7 bases and J lost 4; bases outside the gene matches: 9. The CDR3 totals 14 residues. CDR1 is MDHEN, CDR2 SYDVKM, per germline. The CDR3 DNA reads as TGTGCCAGCATATACAGGGGTTCGGGCACTGAAGCTTTCTTT. As protein: CASIYRGSGTEAFF.

The CDR3 region has the DNA TGTGCCAGCATAGGTGGGGGGGGCAGCAATCAGCCCCAGCATTTT. This encodes CASIGGGGSNQPQHF. The chain combines TRBV6-6 with TRBJ1-5; D may be TRBD1 (6 bases). CDR1 and CDR2 from the germline V gene are MNHNY and SVGAGI (reference sequence). With 7 bases removed from V and 1 base from J, the gap between germline ends came to 14 bases. CDR3 length: 15 amino acids.

J is TRBJ2-7 and V is TRBV7-9, with D possibly TRBD1 on 7 matching bases. Germline V gene lookup returns CDR1 SEHNR and CDR2 FQNEAQ (reference sequence). Trimming left V 5 bases short and J 0 bases short, with 14 bases between. This CDR3 spans 15 amino acids. The CDR3: CASSIRQGGSYEQYF. CDR3 nucleotides: TGTGCCAGCAGCATAAGACAGGGAGGCTCCTACGAGCAGTACTTC.

The chain employs TRBV5-5 and TRBJ1-1, with TRBD1 matching over 7 bases. CDR3 length: 20 amino acids. Germline V gene data show CDR1 as SGHKS and CDR2 as YYEKEE (reference sequence). V dropped 0 bases and J dropped 3; count of bases not matched to a gene: 20. The CDR3 spells CASSLGHVRRLIQGDTEAFF. The DNA for the CDR3 is TGTGCCAGCAGCTTGGGTCACGTGAGGAGACTAATCCAGGGGGACACTGAAGCTTTCTTT.

The chain combines TRBV19 with TRBJ1-5; D perhaps matches TRBD1 (5 bases). The CDR3 sequence is 14 residues long. The germline gives CDR1 LNHDA, CDR2 SQIVND (reference sequence). The V gene lost 9 bases and the J gene lost 7 bases, with 19 bases spanning the gap. The chain's CDR3 is CASVLGQGGQPQHF. In DNA, the CDR3 is TGTGCCAGCGTCCTGGGGCAGGGAGGGCAGCCCCAGCATTTT.

The chain couples TRBV6-5 to TRBJ1-4, with TRBD1 matching 10 bases. V shed 8 bases and J 2 bases; nucleotides not matched to a gene: 5. CDR1 is MNHEY and CDR2 is SVGAGI in the germline V gene. This CDR3 is 15 amino acids long. Here the CDR3 DNA reads TGTGCCAGCGGGACAGGGGTATTCACTAATGAAAAACTGTTTTTT. Protein: CASGTGVFTNEKLFF.

The V call is TRBV5-1, the J call TRBJ1-5; maybe TRBD1 (5 bases). Germline-derived CDR1 and CDR2 are SGHRS and YFSETQ. The V end lost 4 bases, the J end lost 6 bases, and 17 bases lay between the germline ends. The CDR3 is made up of 15 amino acids. The CDR3 loop reads CASSPAGTLGQPQHF. The CDR3 nucleotides read TGCGCCAGCAGCCCGGCGGGGACTTTAGGTCAGCCCCAGCATTTT. The variable domain in full, with the rest retrieved from reference TRBV5-1 and TRBJ1-5, is KAGVTQTPRYLIKTRGQQVTLSCSPISGHRSVSWYQQTPGQGLQFLFEYFSETQRNKGNFPGRFSGRQFSNSRSEMNVSTLELGDSALYLCASSPAGTLGQPQHFGDGTRLSIL.

This clone showed up just a few times. The chain combines TRBV7-2 with TRBJ2-2; a weak D match, TRBD2 (6 bases). Germline V gene lookup returns CDR1 SGHTA and CDR2 FQGNSA. V shed 1 base and J shed 4 bases, with 7 bases lying between them. CDR3 length: 14 amino acids. CDR3 nucleotides: TGTGCCAGCAGCTTAGTGCGGGGCACCGGGGAGCTGTTTTTT. It is translated as CASSLVRGTGELFF.

This clone came up a few times. The rearrangement uses TRBV2 and TRBJ1-5; 9 bases are a match to TRBD1. CDR1 and CDR2 (germline): SNHLY, FYNNEI. The length of the CDR3 is 14 residues. The trim removed 7 bases at V and 4 bases at J, leaving 5 bases unmatched. The CDR3 region is CASTGTGLNQPQHF. CDR3 in DNA: TGTGCCAGCACTGGGACAGGGTTGAATCAGCCCCAGCATTTT.

The chain combines TRBV11-2 with TRBJ2-7; TRBD2 matches at 11 bases. This CDR3 is 15 amino acids long. After removal of 5 bases from V and 2 bases from J, the junction contained 5 bases not matched to a gene. Germline V lookup: CDR1 SGHAT, CDR2 FQNNGV. DNA of the CDR3: TGTGCCAGCAGCGAGACTAGCGGGGTCCCCTACGAGCAGTACTTC. Its protein product is CASSETSGVPYEQYF.

This chain joins TRBV24-1 and TRBJ1-5; the match to TRBD1 covers 8 bases. Germline CDR1 is KGHDR and CDR2 is SFDVKD. CDR3 length: 13 residues. With 12 bases clipped from V and 3 bases from J, the junction kept 6 bases outside the gene matches. CDR3 protein: CASGGQDNQPQHF. As DNA, the CDR3 is TGTGCCTCGGGGGGACAGGACAATCAGCCCCAGCATTTT.

The chain is built from TRBV5-1 and TRBJ1-3; tentatively, D is TRBD1 (5 bases). V lost 4 bases, J lost 0 bases, and 8 bases lay in between. CDR3 length: 14 residues. Germline CDR1 SGHRS, CDR2 YFSETQ. DNA for the CDR3: TGCGCCAGCAGCACCGACAGCTCTGGAAACACCATATATTTT. This encodes CASSTDSSGNTIYF.

This chain links TRBV28 with TRBJ2-7, with a tentative D call TRBD2 (5 bases). V was trimmed by 5 bases and J by 0 bases, leaving 14 bases between them. Looked up from germline, CDR1 is MDHEN and CDR2 is SYDVKM. This CDR3 has 15 amino acids. The CDR3 DNA reads as TGTGCCAGCAGTACCTCCTCGGGATACTCCTACGAGCAGTACTTC. It codes for CASSTSSGYSYEQYF.

The DNA of the CDR3 is TGTGCCAGCTCACCATTGACAGGACCTCGCACAGATACGCAGTATTTT. Its protein product is CASSPLTGPRTDTQYF. The V and J genes are TRBV18 and TRBJ2-3, with D perhaps matching TRBD1 (6 bases). Per germline, CDR1 KGHSH and CDR2 LQKENI. Trimming took 2 bases from V and 1 from J, leaving 13 bases between them. CDR3 size: 16 residues.

The chain uses TRBV25-1 and TRBJ2-2; TRBD2 matches 7 bases. V dropped 6 bases and J dropped 4; count of bases not matched to a gene: 14. Germline V gene sequence: CDR1 MGHDK, CDR2 SYGVNS. The CDR3 has 17 amino acids. The CDR3 DNA is TGTGCCAGCAGCTTTAACGGGGCGGGAGAGGGCACCGGGGAGCTGTTTTTT. Its protein product is CASSFNGAGEGTGELFF.

This chain uses TRBV11-2 with TRBJ2-5, with 8 bases lining up with TRBD2. Germline CDR1 SGHAT, CDR2 FQNNGV. V lost 2 bases and J lost 2; bases outside the gene matches: 7. The CDR3 is made up of 16 amino acids. CDR3 region: CASSLRTGGVQETQYF. CDR3 nucleotide sequence: TGTGCCAGCAGCTTAAGGACGGGAGGGGTACAAGAGACCCAGTACTTC.